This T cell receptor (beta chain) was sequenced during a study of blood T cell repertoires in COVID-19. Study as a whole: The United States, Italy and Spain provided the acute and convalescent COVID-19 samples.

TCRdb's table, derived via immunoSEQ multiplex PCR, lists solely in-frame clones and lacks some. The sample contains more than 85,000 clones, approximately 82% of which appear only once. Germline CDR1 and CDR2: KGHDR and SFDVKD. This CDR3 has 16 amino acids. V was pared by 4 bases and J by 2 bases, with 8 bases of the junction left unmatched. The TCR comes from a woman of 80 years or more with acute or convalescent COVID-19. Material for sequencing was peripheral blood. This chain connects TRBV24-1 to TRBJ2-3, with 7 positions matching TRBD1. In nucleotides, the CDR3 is TGTGCCACCAGTGACCCGGGACAGATAAACACAGATACGCAGTATTTT. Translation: CATSDPGQINTDTQYF.